A selection of T cell receptor beta chains follows, all from one sample in a study of T-cell memory formation after mild COVID-19. TCRdb reanalysed the 5' RACE reads using MiXCR and keeps one entry per CDR3 protein. The sample comprises about 130,000 distinct CDR3 sequences, around 27% of which are singletons, and around a quarter rests with the top ten. Sequencing was performed on PBMCs or a T cell subset sorted from them (not recorded which). These receptor sequences come from an adult woman who had mild COVID-19 (a few samples of this study predate the infection). Cell type and time point are not known. Both conserved end residues are part of each CDR3. The D gene is left open where the match is weak. Clone size appears in some rows only: once, few, many, or a class for an expanded clone.

j_call	d_call	v_call	clone_size	cdr3_nt	cdr3_aa
TRBJ2-7	.	TRBV6-2/TRBV6-3	many	TGTGCCAGCAAACCCGGGACCCCGTCCTACGAGCAGTACTTC	CASKPGTPSYEQYF
TRBJ1-1	.	TRBV3-1	few	TGTGCCAGCAGCCCATCCGGTGGTAACACTGAAGCTTTCTTT	CASSPSGGNTEAFF
TRBJ2-1	.	TRBV2	.	TGTGCCAGCAGCGGGATGGGGGCACTTAAGGATGAGCAGTTCTTC	CASSGMGALKDEQFF
TRBJ2-1	TRBD2	TRBV7-9	.	TGTGCCAGCAGCTTAGCCCGGCGGGAGAGCTACAATGAGCAGTTCTTC	CASSLARRESYNEQFF
TRBJ2-1	TRBD2	TRBV12-3/TRBV12-4	.	TGTGCCAGCAGTTTAGAACTAGCGGGAGTAGGTGAGCAGTTCTTC	CASSLELAGVGEQFF
TRBJ1-4	.	TRBV12-3/TRBV12-4	.	TGTGCCAGCAGTACCAGGGGTCCGGGCGGGGAAAAACTGTTTTTT	CASSTRGPGGEKLFF
TRBJ2-3	.	TRBV27	.	TGTGCCGGCAGTTTACTTCCGGGACAAGGAGATACGCAGTATTTT	CAGSLLPGQGDTQYF
TRBJ1-2	TRBD1	TRBV6-5	few	TGTGCCAGTACAGGGGGCGGTGGCTACACCTTC	CASTGGGGYTF
TRBJ2-7	.	TRBV25-1	.	TGTGCCAGCGGGGAAAGGGTAGGCGACGAGCAGTACTTC	CASGERVGDEQYF
TRBJ1-1	.	TRBV7-6	.	TGTGCCAGCAGCTCCCTTACATCGGGGATCACTGAAGCTTTCTTT	CASSSLTSGITEAFF
TRBJ1-2	.	TRBV29-1	once	TGCAGCGTTGAAGATAGTAATCCCGCCAAGGTCAACGCGGGCTACACCTTC	CSVEDSNPAKVNAGYTF
TRBJ2-7	.	TRBV9	.	TGTGCCAGCAGCTTATCTTCCGGGACGGCCTCCTACGAGCAGTACTTC	CASSLSSGTASYEQYF
TRBJ1-1	.	TRBV2	.	TGTGCCAGCTTGGAAGGGGGGACTGAAGCTTTCTTT	CASLEGGTEAFF
TRBJ2-2	.	TRBV12-3/TRBV12-4	.	TGTGCCAGCAGCCCCACCGGGGGGCAGAACACCGGGGAGCTGTTTTTT	CASSPTGGQNTGELFF
TRBJ1-1	TRBD1	TRBV7-8	.	TGTGCCAGCAGCTTAATGGTGACAGGGGGAACTGAAGCTTTCTTT	CASSLMVTGGTEAFF
TRBJ2-1	.	TRBV4-1	.	TGCGCCAGCAGCCAGACCCCAATAAGCCGCGATGAGCAGTTCTTC	CASSQTPISRDEQFF
TRBJ2-7	TRBD2	TRBV7-9	few	TGTGCCAGCAGCTTTGCCCAGCGGGAGGGATACGAGCAGTACTTC	CASSFAQREGYEQYF
TRBJ2-5	.	TRBV7-9	.	TGTGCCAGCAGCCCCAAGGGTCTCGACCAAGAGACCCAGTACTTC	CASSPKGLDQETQYF
TRBJ2-1	.	TRBV27	.	TGTGCCAGCAGTTCTGGGTTGCCCTCCTACAATGAGCAGTTCTTC	CASSSGLPSYNEQFF
TRBJ2-3	.	TRBV4-3	few	TGCGCCAGCAGCTACTCGCGTAGCACAGATACGCAGTATTTT	CASSYSRSTDTQYF
TRBJ1-5	.	TRBV27	few	TGTGCCAGCAGTTTATATCACACCTCGAGCAATCAGCCCCAGCATTTT	CASSLYHTSSNQPQHF
TRBJ2-1	TRBD1	TRBV5-3	.	TGTGCCAGAAGCTCAGTAACAGGGGAATCCTACAATGAGCAGTTCTTC	CARSSVTGESYNEQFF
TRBJ2-3	.	TRBV7-8	few	TGTGCCAGCAGCTTAGAAGGTCGGGGTCTCACAGATACGCAGTATTTT	CASSLEGRGLTDTQYF
TRBJ2-5	TRBD1	TRBV11-2	few	TGTGCCAGCAGCGTAAGACTGGACAGGGGGTCGGAGACCCAGTACTTC	CASSVRLDRGSETQYF
TRBJ1-1	.	TRBV28	.	TGTGCCAGCAGTCAGACAGCTATTATGAACACTGAAGCTTTCTTT	CASSQTAIMNTEAFF
TRBJ2-7	TRBD2	TRBV7-2	.	TGTGCCAGCAGCTTACCGACTAGCGGGAGGGCCTACGAGCAGTACTTC	CASSLPTSGRAYEQYF
TRBJ2-7	TRBD1	TRBV5-6	.	TGTGCCAGCAGCTACGATCAGGGGGCGCACGAGCAGTACTTC	CASSYDQGAHEQYF
TRBJ1-1	.	TRBV9	few	TGTGCCAGCAGCAGCACCGGGACACTCAACACTGAAGCTTTCTTT	CASSSTGTLNTEAFF
TRBJ2-7	.	TRBV12-3/TRBV12-4	few	TGTGCCAGCAGCCCCTGGGGGAGCAACTACGAGCAGTACTTC	CASSPWGSNYEQYF
TRBJ2-4	.	TRBV12-3/TRBV12-4	.	TGTGCCAGCAGCGAGGAGGGGACCGGCCCGGTCAACATTCAGTACTTC	CASSEEGTGPVNIQYF
TRBJ2-5	TRBD2	TRBV7-9	.	TGTGCCAGCAGCCCTAGTACGGGAGGCCGATTTAAGACCCAGTACTTC	CASSPSTGGRFKTQYF
TRBJ2-7	TRBD2	TRBV6-5	.	TGTGCCAGCAGTCTTCTAGCGGGGGGCAACTACGAGCAGTACTTC	CASSLLAGGNYEQYF
TRBJ2-5	TRBD1	TRBV5-6	.	TGTGCCAGCAGCGACCCGACAGGGGAGGTAAAGACCCAGTACTTC	CASSDPTGEVKTQYF
TRBJ2-3	.	TRBV7-2	few	TGTGCCAGCAGCTTAGAAATCCCAGATACGCAGTATTTT	CASSLEIPDTQYF
TRBJ2-7	.	TRBV2	.	TGTGCCAGCAGCTACTCTCCCCGGCCGAAGACCTACGAGCAGTACTTC	CASSYSPRPKTYEQYF
TRBJ1-2	.	TRBV12-3/TRBV12-4	few	TGTGCCAGCAGTTTTAGGTCGGGTTCCATGTATGGCTACACCTTC	CASSFRSGSMYGYTF
TRBJ2-7	TRBD2	TRBV12-3/TRBV12-4	few	TGTGCCAGCAGTTTAGGGGGACTAGCTTACGAGCAGTACTTC	CASSLGGLAYEQYF
TRBJ2-5	TRBD2	TRBV7-9	.	TGTGCCAGCAGCCCAACTAGCGGGAGGGAAGAGACCCAGTACTTC	CASSPTSGREETQYF
TRBJ2-1	.	TRBV7-9	.	TGTGCCAGCAGCTTAGCACAGTACAATGAGCAGTTCTTC	CASSLAQYNEQFF
TRBJ1-6	.	TRBV9	.	TGTGCCAGCAGCGTGAGGGGCAGTGGGTCACCCCTCCACTTT	CASSVRGSGSPLHF
TRBJ1-1	TRBD1	TRBV27	few	TGTGCCAGCAGCTGGACAGGAGGTGAAGCTTTCTTT	CASSWTGGEAFF
TRBJ1-1	.	TRBV6-5	.	TGTGCCAGCAGTTACTCGGTGGGATTGACCACTGAAGCTTTCTTT	CASSYSVGLTTEAFF
TRBJ2-7	TRBD2	TRBV25-1	few	TGTGCCAGCAGCGGGGACTACCTAGTCGAGCAGTACTTC	CASSGDYLVEQYF
TRBJ2-2	.	TRBV29-1	few	TGCAGCGTTGTCCCCGGGTACTCGAACACCGGGGAGCTGTTTTTT	CSVVPGYSNTGELFF
TRBJ2-7	.	TRBV11-2	few	TGTGCCAGCAGCTTGTCCCGGACAGTCACTTCCTACGAGCAGTACTTC	CASSLSRTVTSYEQYF
TRBJ2-5	.	TRBV15	.	TGTGCCACCAGCAGAGCGGGGGGCAAAGAGACCCAGTACTTC	CATSRAGGKETQYF
TRBJ2-7	TRBD1	TRBV6-6	few	TGTGCCAGCCAGTTAGAGAAAGGGACAGGGAAAATGTACGAGCAGTACTTC	CASQLEKGTGKMYEQYF
TRBJ2-2	.	TRBV15	.	TGTGCCACCAGCACTCGGGATAGCTACACCGGGGAGCTGTTTTTT	CATSTRDSYTGELFF
TRBJ2-1	TRBD2	TRBV13	.	TGTGCCAGCAGCTTACGGTTTGCGGGAGAGGACAATGAGCAGTTCTTC	CASSLRFAGEDNEQFF
TRBJ2-3	.	TRBV10-3	.	TGTGCCATCAGTGAGTCCCTTTGGCCAGACACAGATACGCAGTATTTT	CAISESLWPDTDTQYF
TRBJ1-5	.	TRBV2	.	TGTGCCAGCAGACGGTCCGCAAATGATCAGCCCCAGCATTTT	CASRRSANDQPQHF
TRBJ2-5	.	TRBV7-6	.	TGTGCCAGCGGCCCTCTTGGGGAGACCCAGTACTTC	CASGPLGETQYF
TRBJ1-1	.	TRBV24-1	few	TGTGCCACCAGTGATACAGACGGTTACACTGAAGCTTTCTTT	CATSDTDGYTEAFF
TRBJ2-2	.	TRBV7-9	few	TGTGCCAGCAGCCCCGGCCATCCCGGGGAGCTGTTTTTT	CASSPGHPGELFF
TRBJ1-1	TRBD1	TRBV4-3	few	TGCGCCAGCAGCCAAGATGGACAGGGCAGAAGGGAAGCTTTCTTT	CASSQDGQGRREAFF
TRBJ2-3	TRBD2	TRBV27	.	TGTGCCAGCAGTTTAAGGCTAGCGGGAATGACAGATACGCAGTATTTT	CASSLRLAGMTDTQYF
TRBJ1-2	.	TRBV7-9	.	TGTGCCAGCAGCTTAGTTACAGGGCGTCCGGATGGCTACACCTTC	CASSLVTGRPDGYTF